Listed here are 2 T cell receptor beta chains from one sample, sequenced in a study of blood T cell repertoires in COVID-19. Here immunoSEQ multiplex PCR was the method, and the copy in TCRdb shows in-frame clones only, minus some. The sample comprises about 380,000 clones, 85% of which are singletons, and roughly 3.7% rests with the top ten. Sequenced input: peripheral blood. These receptors were obtained from a woman aged 18-29 years with acute or convalescent COVID-19.

The chain links TRBV28 to TRBJ2-1; D uncertain. The V gene lost 4 bases and the J gene lost 4 bases, with 17 bases spanning the gap. This CDR3 has 16 residues. Germline V gene sequence: CDR1 MDHEN, CDR2 SYDVKM. DNA for the CDR3: TGTGCCAGCAGTTCACCCCATGGGCCAAGATACAATGAGCAGTTCTTC. It is translated as CASSSPHGPRYNEQFF.

V is TRBV2 and J is TRBJ2-3; tentatively, D is TRBD2 (6 bases). The V gene's germline CDR1 is SNHLY and CDR2 FYNNEI. Trimming removed 4 bases at V and 9 bases at J, with 17 bases between. CDR3 length: 14 residues. The chain's CDR3 is CASSAPGGAGTQYF. The CDR3 nucleotides are TGTGCCAGCAGTGCACCCGGTGGGGCGGGGACGCAGTATTTT.